The sequence of this T cell receptor beta chain was determined in a study of cytomegalovirus exposure and HLA in healthy donors. About the study: The 120 validation repertoires matched the roughly 670 first-cohort repertoires in platform, a later analysis reported.

This CDR3 spans 22 amino acids. The ends lost 4 bases at V and 1 base at J; junction bases unmatched: 27. The germline V gene encodes CDR1 LNHDA and CDR2 SQIVND (reference sequence). Study-wide results and caveats: About 180 TCR beta chains were listed as cytomegalovirus-associated.

Of note for this clone: Its antigen remains unidentified.

The repertoire was sequenced with immunoSEQ multiplex PCR; TCRdb's copy has only in-frame clones and lacks some. The table shows some 110,000 clones, with about 88% occurring only once. The study drew the donors from its approximately 110-subject validation cohort, separate from the roughly 670-subject first cohort. The sequence derives from a young man in good health and CMV-seropositive. The specimen sequenced was PBMCs. The chain combines TRBV19 with TRBJ1-1; the match to TRBD1 covers 7 bases. The CDR3 nucleotides are TGTGCCAGTAGTAATTTAGCCCGAGGGACAGTCGAGAAGCTTTATGGGAACACTGAAGCTTTCTTT. Translation gives CASSNLARGTVEKLYGNTEAFF.